This passage covers 30 T cell receptor beta chains from one sample sequenced in a study of synovial regulatory T cells in juvenile arthritis. The data were produced by immunoSEQ multiplex PCR, yet TCRdb's version contains in-frame clones alone and is incomplete. The sample data list 9,000 to 10,000 clones. Sequencing input: Treg cells from blood. Subset given: remaining (HLA-DR-negative) circulating blood Treg cells. These TCRs come from a donor aged 2-35 years with juvenile idiopathic arthritis.

CDR3 amino acids: CANRDRDTGELFF. V gene TRBV10-3 combines with J gene TRBJ2-2; the TCRdb D gene call, TRBD1, has no DNA to confirm it. Germline CDR1 is ENHRY and CDR2 is SYGVKD. The CDR3 runs 13 residues. No DNA accompanies this entry.

This chain joins TRBV6-5 and TRBJ1-2. Germline loops: CDR1 MNHEY, CDR2 SVGAGI. The CDR3 has 12 residues. DNA was not recorded. The CDR3 is CASSFLLYGYTF.

The V and J genes are TRBV5-6 and TRBJ1-2. CDR3 length: 12 residues. No nucleotide data were recorded. From germline, CDR1 is SGHDT and CDR2 YYEEEE. The CDR3 loop reads CASSLGSYGYTF.

The chain carries TRBV6-1 and TRBJ2-6; TCRdb picks TRBD1, but there is no DNA to check that call. CDR3 length: 15 residues. There is no recorded DNA. CDR1 MNHNS and CDR2 SASEGT come from the germline V gene. The CDR3 region is CASSEVHRRANVLTF.

This chain uses TRBV19 with TRBJ2-3; the D call of TRBD2 rests on TCRdb alone, since no DNA is present to check it. In germline, CDR1 is LNHDA, CDR2 SQIVND (reference sequence). This CDR3 is 15 amino acids long. No DNA sequence was recorded. CDR3 sequence reads: CASSILAGVADTQYF.

The J gene is TRBJ2-7, the V gene TRBV27. The length of the CDR3 is 20 residues. No DNA has been recorded. The germline V gene encodes CDR1 MNHEY and CDR2 SMNVEV (reference sequence). The CDR3 region is CASSSPPTGKSAGALPGQYF.

The rearrangement links TRBV6-1 to TRBJ1-1. The CDR3 length is 13 residues. A DNA sequence was not provided. Looked up from germline, CDR1 is MNHNS and CDR2 is SASEGT. The CDR3 spells CAILNRLNTEAFF.

The rearrangement uses TRBV5-1 and TRBJ2-7; the TCRdb call, TRBD1, lacks DNA for checking. The CDR3 covers 13 residues. No DNA sequence is on record. Per germline, CDR1 SGHRS and CDR2 YFSETQ. The CDR3 protein is CASSWTGDHEQYF.

The chain employs TRBV4-1 and TRBJ1-1. This CDR3 is built from 16 residues. The DNA is not on file. CDR1 MGHRA and CDR2 YSYEKL come from the germline V gene. The chain's CDR3 is CASSQVSRLMNTEAFF.

This chain joins TRBV6-1 and TRBJ1-5; with no DNA, the TCRdb D assignment of TRBD1 cannot be verified. The CDR3 runs to 14 residues. There is no recorded DNA. CDR1 and CDR2 (germline): MNHNS, SASEGT. CDR3 sequence reads: CASSSGGGNQPQHF.

The rearrangement links TRBV10-3 to TRBJ2-1; TCRdb names TRBD2, which stays unverified in the absence of DNA. The germline V gene encodes CDR1 ENHRY and CDR2 SYGVKD. The length of the CDR3 is 15 residues. Only the protein sequence is given. CDR3 protein: CAIRPTSGSHNEQFF.

The chain joins TRBV4-1 to TRBJ1-3; checking the TCRdb D call of TRBD1 is not possible without DNA. CDR1 and CDR2 from the germline V gene are MGHRA and YSYEKL. The length of the CDR3 is 16 residues. DNA was not recorded. The CDR3 reads CASSQGQGLFGNTIYF.

The V gene is TRBV6-1, the J gene TRBJ2-7; lacking DNA, the TRBD1 call made by TCRdb goes unchecked. The length of the CDR3 is 14 residues. No DNA was logged. CDR1 MNHNS and CDR2 SASEGT come from the germline V gene. The CDR3 region is CASSMTQGRTEQYF.

This chain uses TRBV10-3 with TRBJ1-2. This CDR3 has 14 amino acids. The nucleotide record is missing. The germline gives CDR1 ENHRY, CDR2 SYGVKD. The CDR3 reads CAISESVHFYGYTF.

The J gene is TRBJ1-1, the V gene TRBV4-1; as DNA is missing, the TRBD1 call by TCRdb cannot be tested. Per the germline V gene, CDR1 is MGHRA and CDR2 is YSYEKL. This CDR3 comprises 15 residues. DNA is not on record. CDR3 sequence: CASSLGTGRNTEAFF.

This rearrangement joins TRBV12-5 to TRBJ1-2. Germline lookup yields CDR1 LGHNT and CDR2 FRNRAP. The CDR3 spans 15 residues. No nucleotide data were recorded. CDR3 sequence: CASGGGRGRREGYTF.

This chain joins TRBV6-1 and TRBJ1-2; TCRdb returns TRBD1, unconfirmable since there is no DNA. Germline V gene lookup returns CDR1 MNHNS and CDR2 SASEGT. The CDR3 runs to 12 residues. No DNA is listed. The CDR3 sequence: CASSKQDYGYTF.

V and J are TRBV19 and TRBJ1-1. The CDR3 length is 17 residues. DNA is not on record. Germline values: CDR1 LNHDA, CDR2 SQIVND (reference sequence). The CDR3 region is CASSIIPGGSPNTEAFF. The full variable domain, with the rest looked up from reference TRBV19 and TRBJ1-1, is DGGITQSPKYLFRKEGQNVTLSCEQNLNHDAMYWYRQDPGQGLRLIYYSQIVNDFQKGDIAEGYSVSREKKESFPLTVTSAQKNPTAFYLCASSIIPGGSPNTEAFFGQGTRLTVV.

The genes are TRBV4-1 and TRBJ2-5; as DNA is missing, the TRBD1 call by TCRdb cannot be tested. CDR3 length: 13 residues. Only the protein sequence is given. The V gene's germline CDR1 is MGHRA and CDR2 YSYEKL. The chain's CDR3 is CASSQQIQETQYF.

The chain combines TRBV6-1 with TRBJ1-2. Germline values: CDR1 MNHNS, CDR2 SASEGT. The CDR3 covers 14 residues. There is no recorded DNA. CDR3 loop: CASKEGPANYGYTF.

The rearrangement uses TRBV7-8 and TRBJ2-6; TCRdb names TRBD1, which stays unverified in the absence of DNA. CDR3 size: 16 residues. A DNA sequence was not provided. Germline assignment: CDR1 SGHVS and CDR2 FQNEAQ. CDR3 amino acids: CASSSQGARGANVLTF.

V and J are TRBV19 and TRBJ2-7. From germline, CDR1 is LNHDA and CDR2 SQIVND (reference sequence). This CDR3 has 14 amino acids. The entry carries no DNA sequence. CDR3 sequence: CASSQIAVGYEQYF. Variable domain in full (rest from reference TRBV19 and TRBJ2-7): DGGITQSPKYLFRKEGQNVTLSCEQNLNHDAMYWYRQDPGQGLRLIYYSQIVNDFQKGDIAEGYSVSREKKESFPLTVTSAQKNPTAFYLCASSQIAVGYEQYFGPGTRLTVT.

The chain has TRBV10-1 and TRBJ1-1. Germline V CDR1 and CDR2: WNHNN, SYGVQD (reference sequence). CDR3 length: 13 residues. No DNA is given. The CDR3: CASRKGWSTEAFF.

The gene calls are TRBV27 and TRBJ2-1; lacking DNA, the TRBD2 call made by TCRdb goes unchecked. Germline V lookup: CDR1 MNHEY, CDR2 SMNVEV (reference sequence). The CDR3 contains 14 residues. Only the protein is on record. CDR3 amino acids: CASSSSGRPHEQFF.

The chain links TRBV11-2 to TRBJ1-4; checking the TCRdb D call of TRBD1 is not possible without DNA. Germline V gives CDR1 SGHAT, CDR2 FQNNGV. The CDR3 is 14 residues long. Only the protein is on record. The CDR3 spells CASSRNRGQEKLFF.

The J gene is TRBJ1-2, the V gene TRBV9; TCRdb's D call of TRBD1 is untestable without DNA. The CDR3 spans 13 residues. No DNA is given. CDR1 SGDLS and CDR2 YYNGEE come from the germline V gene. The CDR3 sequence is CASSVGAGGDYTF.

This chain uses TRBV7-8 with TRBJ2-7; TCRdb reports TRBD1, a call that lacks DNA to check it against. CDR3 length: 17 residues. No DNA has been recorded. CDR1 is SGHVS and CDR2 is FQNEAQ in the germline V gene. This chain's CDR3 is CASSLGPPRGPFYEQYF.

The chain joins TRBV2 to TRBJ1-2. The CDR3 contains 14 residues. No DNA sequence was recorded. From germline, CDR1 is SNHLY and CDR2 FYNNEI. The CDR3 sequence: CASSENGVSDGYTF.

This CDR3 reads CASSGGVGNTIYF. The chain couples TRBV6-1 to TRBJ1-3. The germline V gene has CDR1 MNHNS and CDR2 SASEGT. CDR3 length equals 13 residues. The protein alone is recorded here.

CDR3: CASSHGTSGRAYEQYF. The chain links TRBV18 to TRBJ2-7; absent DNA, TCRdb's TRBD2 call cannot be checked. Looked up from germline, CDR1 is KGHSH and CDR2 is LQKENI. The CDR3 has 16 amino acids. DNA for this receptor is not on file.